A selection of T cell receptor beta chains follows, all from one sample in a study of OX40 agonist ivuxolimab in advanced cancers. Only in-frame clones appear in the TCRdb table, and some are missing; sequencing was by immunoSEQ multiplex PCR. The sample lists around 81,000 clones; around 80% were seen once. The sequencing used CD4+ or CD8+ T cells sorted from blood, collected in a trial of the OX40 agonist ivuxolimab. These receptors were obtained from an adult with an advanced solid tumor such as melanoma, head and neck, liver or kidney cancer. The CDR3 runs from the conserved cysteine through the conserved F or W. A D gene is named only where the DNA matches it firmly. Not every row has a clone size; where given, it reads once, few, many or a size class.

TGTGCCAGCAGTTTGTTTTGGGGGGACACTGAAGCTTTCTTT,CASSLFWGDTEAFF,NA,TRBJ1-1,TRBV27,NA
TGTGCCAGCAGCCAGGGGGGGGCAGCGGGAGGGTCTCTAGAGACCCAGTACTTC,CASSQGGAAGGSLETQYF,once,TRBJ2-5,TRBV4-2,TRBD2
TGTGCCAGCAGCGTGAGCCCCTTTACTGAAGCTTTCTTT,CASSVSPFTEAFF,NA,TRBJ1-1,TRBV9,NA
TGTGCCAGCAGCTCCTACACTGGAAACACCATATATTTT,CASSSYTGNTIYF,once,TRBJ1-3,TRBV7-6,NA
TGTGCCAGTCAACCGGGGACTCAAACTGAAGCTTTCTTT,CASQPGTQTEAFF,NA,TRBJ1-1,TRBV19,NA
TGTGCCAGCAGCCAGAAGGTCGGGGACAGCTACTCAGATACGCAGTATTTT,CASSQKVGDSYSDTQYF,NA,TRBJ2-3,TRBV4-2,TRBD1
TGTGCCAGCAGACTCTACAGGGAAGGGACTGAAGCTTTCTTT,CASRLYREGTEAFF,few,TRBJ1-1,TRBV2,NA
TGTGCCAGCAGTGAATTTCCAGGGGGGTATTCACCCCTCCACTTT,CASSEFPGGYSPLHF,once,TRBJ1-6,TRBV2,TRBD1
TGTGCCAGCAGACGGGACCTCAATCAGCCCCAGCATTTT,CASRRDLNQPQHF,NA,TRBJ1-5,TRBV6-5,NA
TGCGCCAGCAGCCAAGGGGAGAGGCTAGCGGGTAACACCGGGGAGCTGTTTTTT,CASSQGERLAGNTGELFF,NA,TRBJ2-2,TRBV4-3,TRBD2
TGTGCCAGCAGTGAATCAATAGGAGGGGCGTATGGCTACACCTTC,CASSESIGGAYGYTF,NA,TRBJ1-2,TRBV6-1,NA
TGTGCCACCGGGGGGGTGGGCTCCAGCTCCTACGAGCAGTACTTC,CATGGVGSSSYEQYF,NA,TRBJ2-7,TRBV27,TRBD2
TGTGCCAGCAGCGCCCCCGTCGGGGGTCGGGCTGGAAACACCATATATTTT,CASSAPVGGRAGNTIYF,NA,TRBJ1-3,TRBV7-9,NA
TGTGCCAGCAGTGCCCTTGAAGGCGAGCAGTACTTC,CASSALEGEQYF,few,TRBJ2-7,TRBV6-5,NA
TGTGCCAGCAGCTTCCGACTAGCGGACCGCACAGATACGCAGTATTTT,CASSFRLADRTDTQYF,NA,TRBJ2-3,TRBV13,TRBD2
TGTGCCAGCAGCGCAGGAGGGGGGCTTGAGACCCAGTACTTC,CASSAGGGLETQYF,NA,TRBJ2-5,TRBV7-9,NA
TGTGCCAGCACTGGGAAGGGAGAGACCCAGTACTTC,CASTGKGETQYF,NA,TRBJ2-5,TRBV7-9,NA
TGTGCCAGCAGCTTAGATGGTTTCTACAATGAGCAGTTCTTC,CASSLDGFYNEQFF,NA,TRBJ2-1,TRBV7-9,NA
TGTGCCAGCACAGGGGGCAAAGATACGCAGTATTTT,CASTGGKDTQYF,NA,TRBJ2-3,TRBV6-6,TRBD1
TGTGCCAGCAGCCCCCGGCACGGGAGGGATACGCAGTATTTT,CASSPRHGRDTQYF,NA,TRBJ2-3,TRBV9,TRBD2
TGTGCCAGTAGTATAACCCGACAGCCTAGCAATCAGCCCCAGCATTTT,CASSITRQPSNQPQHF,once,TRBJ1-5,TRBV19,NA
TGTGCCAGCAGCTACCGCCGGGGGCCAGATACGCAGTATTTT,CASSYRRGPDTQYF,NA,TRBJ2-3,TRBV13,NA
TGCGCCAGCAGCTTGGGGCCTCAACAAGAGCAGTACTTC,CASSLGPQQEQYF,NA,TRBJ2-7,TRBV5-1,NA
TGTGCCAGCAGCTCAAGACTAGCGGGAACAGATACGCAGTATTTT,CASSSRLAGTDTQYF,few,TRBJ2-3,TRBV7-8,TRBD2
TGTGCCAGCAGCCCCTCTAGCGGGGCCTCTACGCAGTATTTT,CASSPSSGASTQYF,NA,TRBJ2-3,TRBV7-6,TRBD2